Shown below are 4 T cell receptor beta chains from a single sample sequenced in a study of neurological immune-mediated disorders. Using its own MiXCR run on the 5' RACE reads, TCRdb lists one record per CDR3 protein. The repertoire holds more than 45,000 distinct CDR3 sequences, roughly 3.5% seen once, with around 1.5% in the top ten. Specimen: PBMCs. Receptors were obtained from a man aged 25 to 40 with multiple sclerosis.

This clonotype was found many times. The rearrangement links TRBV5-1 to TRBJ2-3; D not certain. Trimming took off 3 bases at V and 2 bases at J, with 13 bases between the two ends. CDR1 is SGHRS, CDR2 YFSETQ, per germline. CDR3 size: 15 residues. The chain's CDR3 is CASSYGGLATDTQYF. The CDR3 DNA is TGCGCCAGCAGCTACGGCGGATTAGCCACAGATACGCAGTATTTT.

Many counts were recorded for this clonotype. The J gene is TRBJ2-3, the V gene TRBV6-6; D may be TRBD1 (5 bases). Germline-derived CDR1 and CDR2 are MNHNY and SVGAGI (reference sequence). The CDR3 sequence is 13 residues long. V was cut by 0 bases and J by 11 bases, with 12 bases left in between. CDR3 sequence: CASSYSGRTEQYF. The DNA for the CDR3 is TGTGCCAGCAGTTACTCGGGGCGGACCGAGCAGTATTTT.

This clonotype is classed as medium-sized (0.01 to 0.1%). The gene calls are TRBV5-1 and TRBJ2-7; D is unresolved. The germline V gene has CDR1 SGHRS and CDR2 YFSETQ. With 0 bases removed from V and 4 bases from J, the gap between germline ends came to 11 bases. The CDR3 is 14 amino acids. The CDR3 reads CASSLVVSPYEQYF. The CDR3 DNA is TGCGCCAGCAGCTTGGTCGTCAGCCCATACGAGCAGTACTTC.

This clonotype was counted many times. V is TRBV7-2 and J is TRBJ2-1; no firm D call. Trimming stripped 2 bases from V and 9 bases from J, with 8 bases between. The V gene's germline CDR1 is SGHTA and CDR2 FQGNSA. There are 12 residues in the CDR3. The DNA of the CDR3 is TGTGCCAGCAGCTTATATTCGGGTGAGCAGTTCTTC. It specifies CASSLYSGEQFF.